Presented here are 22 T cell receptor beta chains from one specimen sequenced in a study of blood T cell repertoires in COVID-19. This table comes from immunoSEQ multiplex PCR, and its TCRdb copy is limited to in-frame clones, with some not included. Of roughly 170,000 clones in the sample, 84% were seen once. Source material: peripheral blood. Receptor source: a human donor in a cohort sampled during active COVID-19.

The CDR3 loop reads CASSFVNGELFF. In DNA form, the CDR3 reads TGCGCCAGCAGTTTTGTAAACGGGGAGCTGTTTTTT. The gene calls are TRBV5-1 and TRBJ2-2; D uncertain. Trimming took 5 bases from V and 7 from J, leaving 9 bases between them. The CDR3 loop spans 12 amino acids. Germline V gene sequence: CDR1 SGHRS, CDR2 YFSETQ.

This rearrangement joins TRBV6-5 to TRBJ1-2; TRBD1 matches 7 bases. From germline, CDR1 is MNHEY and CDR2 SVGAGI. The CDR3 has 15 residues. Unmatched junction bases numbered 6, after V lost 0 bases and J lost 5 bases. CDR3 sequence: CASSYSTGDDYGYTF. The CDR3 nucleotides are TGTGCCAGCAGTTACTCTACAGGGGATGATTATGGCTACACCTTC.

The chain carries TRBV29-1 and TRBJ1-2, with D possibly TRBD1 on 6 matching bases. Trimming pared 6 bases from V and 0 bases from J, leaving 14 bases between. This CDR3 has 14 residues. Per the germline V gene, CDR1 is SQVTM and CDR2 is ANQGSEA. The CDR3 here is CSVGQYPANYGYTF. CDR3 DNA: TGCAGCGTCGGACAGTACCCAGCTAACTATGGCTACACCTTC.

The V gene is TRBV5-6, the J gene TRBJ1-6, with 10 bases matching TRBD1. V shed 1 base and J 1 base; nucleotides not matched to a gene: 2. Per germline, CDR1 SGHDT and CDR2 YYEEEE. CDR3 length equals 17 residues. The CDR3 sequence is CASSLRQGASYNSPLHF. The CDR3 bases are TGTGCCAGCAGCTTGAGACAGGGGGCATCCTATAATTCACCCCTCCACTTT. Drawing the rest from reference TRBV5-6 and TRBJ1-6, the complete variable domain is DAGVTQSPTHLIKTRGQQVTLRCSPKSGHDTVSWYQQALGQGPQFIFQYYEEEERQRGNFPDRFSGHQFPNYSSELNVNALLLGDSALYLCASSLRQGASYNSPLHFGNGTRLTVT.

The J gene is TRBJ1-6, the V gene TRBV3-1 (or the pseudogene TRBV3-2), with 7 bases identical to TRBD1. The CDR3 has 15 amino acids. The trim removed 1 base at V and 6 bases at J, leaving 3 bases unmatched. The V gene's germline CDR1 is LGHDT and CDR2 YNNKEL (reference sequence). The CDR3 spells CASSQVDRPNSPLHF. DNA of the CDR3: TGTGCCAGCAGCCAAGTGGACAGGCCTAATTCACCCCTCCACTTT.

The rearrangement joins TRBV6-6 to TRBJ1-1; D is ambiguous. The V gene lost 0 bases and the J gene lost 1 base, with 9 bases spanning the gap. From germline, CDR1 is MNHNY and CDR2 SVGAGI (reference sequence). This CDR3 is 15 amino acids long. In DNA form, the CDR3 reads TGTGCCAGCAGTTACTCGATATCCGGGAACACTGAAGCTTTCTTT. Protein sequence: CASSYSISGNTEAFF.

This clone was seen a single time. This chain joins TRBV5-4 and TRBJ2-7; perhaps TRBD1 as D (6 bases). The germline gives CDR1 SGHNT, CDR2 YYREEE (reference sequence). This CDR3 contains 16 residues. V lost 3 bases, J lost 0 bases, and 16 bases lay in between. The CDR3 DNA follows: TGTGCCAGCAGCTCCCCTGCGACAGGCAACTCCTACGAGCAGTACTTC. Its protein product is CASSSPATGNSYEQYF.

V usage is TRBV6-2 or TRBV6-3 and J usage is TRBJ2-2; maybe TRBD1 (6 bases). CDR3 size: 21 residues. Trimming took 3 bases from V and 5 from J, leaving 31 bases between them. Per germline, CDR1 MNHEY and CDR2 SVGEGT. The CDR3 here is CASSYSIQATLGRGYTGELFF. The CDR3 DNA reads TGTGCCAGCAGTTATTCCATTCAGGCAACGTTGGGCAGGGGATATACCGGGGAGCTGTTTTTT.

This clone occurred a few times. The chain combines TRBV19 with TRBJ2-3, with D possibly being TRBD2 (5 bases). The CDR3 sequence is 15 residues long. CDR1 is LNHDA, CDR2 SQIVND, per germline (reference sequence). Trimming shortened V by 5 bases and J by 1 base, and 13 bases separated the two germline ends. The CDR3 coding sequence is TGTGCCAGTAGTCTCTACGGAGGTGGCACAGATACGCAGTATTTT. Protein product: CASSLYGGGTDTQYF.

The chain links TRBV25-1 to TRBJ2-1; 13 bases line up with TRBD2. Germline values: CDR1 MGHDK, CDR2 SYGVNS. The length of the CDR3 is 18 residues. V dropped 4 bases and J dropped 3; count of bases not matched to a gene: 9. The CDR3 DNA reads TGTGCCAGCAGTGTAGGACTAGCGGGGGTTTTCAGCTACAATGAGCAGTTCTTC. Its translation is CASSVGLAGVFSYNEQFF.

The chain uses TRBV12-3 or TRBV12-4 and TRBJ1-1; weak D call: TRBD1 (5 bases). The CDR3 runs 13 residues. V was cut by 4 bases and J by 2 bases, with 8 bases left in between. The CDR3 protein is CASSWGGNTEAFF. The CDR3 DNA follows: TGTGCCAGCAGTTGGGGGGGAAACACTGAAGCTTTCTTT.

In DNA form, the CDR3 reads TGTGCCAGCAGTTTGGCAGGCCAGGAAAAACTGTTTTTT. This gives the protein CASSLAGQEKLFF. J is TRBJ1-4 and V is TRBV12-3 or TRBV12-4; the D is unclear. CDR3 length equals 13 residues. Trimming pared 3 bases from V and 8 bases from J, leaving 10 bases between.

This clone was observed a single time. The chain combines TRBV11-3 with TRBJ2-1; D not resolved. V shed 6 bases and J shed 0 bases, with 9 bases lying between them. Germline CDR1 reads SGHNT; CDR2 reads YENEEA. The CDR3 extends over 14 amino acids. The DNA of the CDR3 is TGTGCCAGCAGTTCTAGGAGCTCCTACAATGAGCAGTTCTTC. The encoded protein is CASSSRSSYNEQFF.

The chain carries TRBV27 and TRBJ2-5; possible D gene TRBD2, 6 bases. Trimming removed 8 bases from V and 1 base from J, with 11 bases in between. Germline V gene sequence: CDR1 MNHEY, CDR2 SMNVEV (reference sequence). The CDR3 consists of 13 residues. The CDR3 region has the DNA TGTGCCAGCCGCGGGAACAGCCAAGAGACCCAGTACTTC. Protein: CASRGNSQETQYF.

This clone was seen a handful of times. The chain employs TRBV2 and TRBJ2-7; D is possibly TRBD1 (6 bases). V was trimmed by 6 bases and J by 0 bases, leaving 12 bases between them. This CDR3 has 14 amino acids. Germline V gene data show CDR1 as SNHLY and CDR2 as FYNNEI. As DNA, the CDR3 is TGTGCCAGCAGGGGTACAGGGCCCTCCTACGAGCAGTACTTC. It codes for CASRGTGPSYEQYF.

The chain employs TRBV6-7 and TRBJ1-3; a possible D gene is TRBD1 (6 bases). TRBV6-7 is an ORF, and what it does is uncertain. With 6 bases removed from V and 0 bases from J, the gap between germline ends came to 24 bases. The CDR3 covers 19 residues. The CDR3 loop reads CASSRGQGVDRISGNTIYF. The DNA for the CDR3 is TGTGCCAGCAGCCGGGGACAAGGGGTTGATCGGATCTCTGGAAACACCATATATTTT.

The rearrangement links TRBV19 to TRBJ2-7; 10 bases align to TRBD1. The V and J ends lost 0 bases and 5 bases, in that order; junction bases with no gene match: 7. The CDR3 length is 16 residues. The germline V gene has CDR1 LNHDA and CDR2 SQIVND (reference sequence). The CDR3 region is CASSIDLDRGLNEQYF. In nucleotides, the CDR3 is TGTGCCAGTAGTATAGATCTCGACAGGGGGCTTAACGAGCAGTACTTC.

J is TRBJ1-1 and V is TRBV13, with D perhaps TRBD1 (6 bases). In germline, CDR1 is PRHDT, CDR2 FYEKMQ (reference sequence). The V and J ends lost 5 bases and 0 bases respectively, with 19 bases between them. The CDR3 has 17 residues. The chain's CDR3 is CASSLTGWGNLNTEAFF. CDR3 in DNA: TGTGCCAGCAGCCTAACAGGGTGGGGGAATTTGAACACTGAAGCTTTCTTT.

This chain connects TRBV7-8 to TRBJ2-2, with 9 bases matching TRBD2. This CDR3 comprises 18 residues. Trimming removed 3 bases from V and 1 base from J; junction bases left unmatched: 9. Looked up from germline, CDR1 is SGHVS and CDR2 is FQNEAQ. CDR3 DNA: TGTGCCAGCAGCTTGTCTATTAGCGGGGGCCGGAACACCGGGGAGCTGTTTTTT. Its translation: CASSLSISGGRNTGELFF.

V and J are TRBV27 and TRBJ1-3; 7 bases map to TRBD1. The CDR3 contains 16 residues. The trim removed 5 bases at V and 0 bases at J, leaving 7 bases unmatched. Per germline, CDR1 MNHEY and CDR2 SMNVEV (reference sequence). This chain's CDR3 is CASSPRTGTSGNTIYF. The CDR3 region has the DNA TGTGCCAGCAGTCCCCGGACAGGCACCTCTGGAAACACCATATATTTT.

The V call is TRBV2, the J call TRBJ2-1, with 11 nucleotides matching TRBD2. This CDR3 contains 15 residues. V gave up 6 bases and J gave up 13 bases; unmatched junction bases: 14. Germline CDR1 and CDR2: SNHLY and FYNNEI. Here the CDR3 reads CASRVILAGGGQQFF. The CDR3 DNA follows: TGTGCCAGCAGGGTAATCCTAGCGGGGGGAGGTCAACAGTTCTTC.

The rearrangement links TRBV28 to TRBJ1-1, with 7 bases identical to TRBD1. CDR1 MDHEN and CDR2 SYDVKM come from the germline V gene. This CDR3 spans 15 amino acids. The V segment lost 2 bases and the J segment 12 bases; nucleotides outside the gene matches: 15. In DNA form, the CDR3 reads TGTGCCAGCAGTTTACCTACGGGAGGGGGCTCGAAGACTTTCTTT. As protein: CASSLPTGGGSKTFF. The entire variable domain, with the rest obtained from reference TRBV28 and TRBJ1-1, is as follows: DVKVTQSSRYLVKRTGEKVFLECVQDMDHENMFWYRQDPGLGLRLIYFSYDVKMKEKGDIPEGYSVSREKKERFSLILESASTNQTSMYLCASSLPTGGGSKTFFGQGTRLTVV.